This entry features one TCR beta chain sequence. Sequenced by immunoSEQ multiplex PCR; TCRdb stores in-frame clones only, minus some. The sample has 190,000 or so clones, 90% to 95% seen once. The source of the sample is a study of control samples from healthy donors and cancer patients. This CDR3 spans 12 amino acids. V lost 4 bases and J 4 bases, leaving 7 bases between the germline ends. Germline V gene lookup returns CDR1 SGHDN and CDR2 FVKESK. This chain connects TRBV14 to TRBJ1-1; D is unresolved. This TCR was sampled from a man younger than 35 in good health. The sample consisted of blood. CDR3 sequence: CASSRGITEAFF. In DNA, the CDR3 is TGTGCCAGCAGCCGAGGGATCACTGAAGCTTTCTTT.